This is a list of T cell receptor beta chains from one sample in a study of control samples from healthy donors and cancer patients. Assay used: immunoSEQ multiplex PCR; TCRdb lists only in-frame clones, some missing. The sample includes more than 25,000 clones, 90% to 95% of them seen just once. Sequencing was carried out using PBMCs. All receptors come from a man aged 50-59 years with lung cancer. Each CDR3 is given with its conserved first and last residue. D genes are given only for firm matches. Expanded clones are given a class, and other clones once, few, many or no size at all.

abundance	v_gene	d_gene	j_gene	CDR3aa	CDR3nt
few	TRBV11-2	-	TRBJ1-6	CASSLQGTLNSPLHF	TGTGCCAGCAGCTTACAGGGTACCTTGAATTCACCCCTCCACTTT
-	TRBV19	-	TRBJ2-6	CASLQGAGANVLTF	TGTGCCAGTTTACAGGGAGCTGGGGCCAACGTCCTGACTTTC
-	TRBV9	TRBD1	TRBJ1-4	CASTDRATNEKLFF	TGTGCCAGCACCGACAGGGCAACTAATGAAAAACTGTTTTTT
-	TRBV5-1	TRBD2	TRBJ2-5	CASSSAGEPLETQYF	TGCGCCAGCAGTTCAGCGGGGGAGCCTCTGGAGACCCAGTACTTC
-	TRBV6-5	TRBD1	TRBJ2-5	CASSYSDRVGETQYF	TGTGCCAGCAGTTACTCCGACAGGGTCGGAGAGACCCAGTACTTC
-	TRBV3-1/TRBV3-2	TRBD2	TRBJ2-5	CASSAGLAGYQETQYF	TGTGCCAGCAGCGCGGGACTAGCGGGGTATCAAGAGACCCAGTACTTC
-	TRBV15	TRBD2	TRBJ2-5	CATSRGTSGGEETQYF	TGTGCCACCAGCAGAGGAACTAGCGGGGGGGAAGAGACCCAGTACTTC
-	TRBV2	-	TRBJ1-5	CASSGSNQPQHF	TGTGCCAGCAGTGGTAGCAATCAGCCCCAGCATTTT
once	TRBV29-1	TRBD1	TRBJ1-2	CSVETGGATGLGYTF	TGCAGCGTTGAGACAGGGGGCGCGACCGGCCTTGGCTACACCTTC
-	TRBV24-1	-	TRBJ2-3	CATSDLSTGFSTDTQYF	TGTGCCACCAGTGACCTGTCTACAGGTTTTAGCACAGATACGCAGTATTTT
-	TRBV27	-	TRBJ1-5	CASRGFSNQPQHF	TGTGCCAGCCGTGGTTTTAGCAATCAGCCCCAGCATTTT
-	TRBV29-1	-	TRBJ1-2	CSVVPDTANYGYTF	TGCAGCGTTGTCCCGGACACCGCTAACTATGGCTACACCTTC
-	TRBV18	-	TRBJ1-3	CASSPPGNTIYF	TGTGCCAGCTCACCACCCGGAAACACCATATATTTT
-	TRBV29-1	TRBD2	TRBJ2-1	CSVEVGLPGGEQFF	TGCAGCGTTGAAGTAGGTTTGCCGGGGGGTGAGCAGTTCTTC
-	TRBV28	-	TRBJ1-2	CASSLTGDYGYTF	TGTGCCAGCAGTTTAACCGGGGACTATGGCTACACCTTC
-	TRBV3-1/TRBV3-2	TRBD2	TRBJ2-2	CASSQSYSGGLNTGELFF	TGTGCCAGCAGCCAATCCTATAGCGGGGGCCTAAACACCGGGGAGCTGTTTTTT
-	TRBV7-2	TRBD1	TRBJ2-1	CASSLEGAAVTRANEQFF	TGTGCCAGCAGCTTAGAGGGGGCCGCTGTGACACGGGCGAATGAGCAGTTCTTC
-	TRBV19	-	TRBJ1-5	CASSIDRRTYSNQPQHF	TGTGCCAGTAGTATCGACAGACGGACTTATAGCAATCAGCCCCAGCATTTT
once	TRBV5-6	TRBD1	TRBJ1-2	CASSLVGTGLIGYTF	TGTGCCAGCAGCTTGGTGGGGACAGGGCTTATAGGCTACACCTTC
-	TRBV19	-	TRBJ2-7	CASGLGKSYEQYF	TGTGCCAGTGGATTGGGGAAATCCTACGAGCAGTACTTC
-	TRBV25-1	-	TRBJ2-1	CASGSFNEQFF	TGTGCCAGTGGCTCCTTCAATGAGCAGTTCTTC
once	TRBV2	-	TRBJ1-1	CASSEEANTEAFF	TGTGCCAGCAGTGAAGAAGCGAACACTGAAGCTTTCTTT
-	TRBV9	TRBD1	TRBJ2-2	CASSPPGQGSTGELFF	TGTGCCAGCAGCCCCCCGGGACAGGGTTCAACCGGGGAGCTGTTTTTT
-	TRBV19	-	TRBJ2-7	CASSMRAERRDEQYF	TGTGCCAGTAGTATGAGGGCAGAGCGGCGGGACGAGCAGTACTTC
once	TRBV27	-	TRBJ1-2	CASSFLGRGGELF	TGTGCCAGCAGTTTCCTGGGTCGGGGCGGGGAACTTTTC
-	TRBV29-1	-	TRBJ1-4	CSVEAGNEKLFF	TGCAGCGTTGAGGCGGGTAATGAAAAACTGTTTTTT
-	TRBV4-1	-	TRBJ2-3	CASSPPTSTDTQYF	TGCGCCAGCAGCCCTCCGACATCAACTGATACGCAGTATTTT
-	TRBV2	-	TRBJ2-3	CATSVSSTDTQYF	TGTGCCACCAGTGTTTCTAGCACAGATACGCAGTATTTT
-	TRBV28	TRBD1	TRBJ1-4	CASSVGQGAYEKLFF	TGTGCCAGCAGTGTCGGACAGGGGGCGTATGAAAAACTGTTTTTT
-	TRBV24-1	-	TRBJ1-2	CATSDTGGGRGYTF	TGTGCCACCAGTGATACCGGAGGGGGGCGAGGCTACACCTTC
-	TRBV6-1	-	TRBJ1-6	CASSEALGVDSPLHF	TGTGCCAGCAGTGAAGCGCTAGGAGTAGATTCACCCCTCCACTTT
once	TRBV9	-	TRBJ2-1	CASSVGQSSYNEQFF	TGTGCCAGCAGCGTAGGACAGTCCTCCTACAATGAGCAGTTCTTC
-	TRBV6-5	TRBD1	TRBJ1-5	CASSRQGNGNQPQHF	TGTGCCAGCAGCCGACAGGGGAACGGCAATCAGCCCCAGCATTTT
-	TRBV7-8	-	TRBJ2-2	CASSLAPSGGMGTGELFF	TGTGCCAGCAGCTTAGCCCCCTCAGGAGGGATGGGCACCGGGGAGCTGTTTTTT
-	TRBV18	-	TRBJ2-2	CASSQAGANTGELFF	TGTGCCAGCTCCCAAGCAGGTGCGAACACCGGGGAGCTGTTTTTT
-	TRBV6-2/TRBV6-3	-	TRBJ1-5	CASSYSAGGNQPQHF	TGTGCCAGCAGTTACAGTGCAGGGGGCAATCAGCCCCAGCATTTT
few	TRBV6-1	TRBD1	TRBJ2-7	CASSEAGQVYEQYF	TGTGCCAGCAGTGAGGCTGGACAGGTCTACGAGCAGTACTTC
-	TRBV30	TRBD1	TRBJ1-6	CAWSLNRGPLHF	TGTGCCTGGAGCCTAAACAGGGGCCCCCTCCACTTT
-	TRBV19	-	TRBJ1-4	CASSIRPDEKLFF	TGTGCCAGTAGTATCCGGCCTGATGAAAAACTGTTTTTT
-	TRBV14	-	TRBJ2-7	CASSQTRGPYEQYF	TGTGCCAGCAGCCAAACAAGGGGTCCCTACGAGCAGTACTTC
-	TRBV5-1	TRBD1	TRBJ1-1	CASSFAGGTEAFF	TGCGCCAGCAGCTTCGCAGGGGGCACTGAAGCTTTCTTT